A selection of T cell receptor beta chains follows, all from one sample in a study of blood T cell repertoires in COVID-19. Produced via immunoSEQ multiplex PCR; TCRdb's table is partial and in-frame only. The sample carries 90,000 or so clones, 81% recorded once. The sample was peripheral blood. These TCRs come from a man of 80 years or more with active or convalescent COVID-19. The CDR3 runs from the conserved cysteine through the conserved F or W. A D gene is named only where the DNA matches it firmly. Not every row has a clone size; where given, it reads once, few, many or a size class.

V: TRBV5-8
size: .
D: .
J: TRBJ1-1
DNA: TGTGCCAGCAGCTGGAATCAGGACACTGAAGCTTTCTTT
CDR3: CASSWNQDTEAFF

V: TRBV5-1
size: .
D: TRBD1
J: TRBJ1-2
DNA: TGCGCCAGCAGCTTGGGACAGGGAGGCTATGGCTACACCTTC
CDR3: CASSLGQGGYGYTF

V: TRBV12-5
size: .
D: TRBD2
J: TRBJ2-1
DNA: TGTGCTAGTGGGCCGCGGGGGGGCGGTGCCGATGAGCAGTTCTTC
CDR3: CASGPRGGGADEQFF

V: TRBV29-1
size: .
D: TRBD1
J: TRBJ1-2
DNA: TGCAGCGTGGGGACAGGGCAGGCTGGCTACACCTTC
CDR3: CSVGTGQAGYTF

V: TRBV4-1
size: .
D: .
J: TRBJ2-5
DNA: TGCGCCAGCAGCAAACAGGGACAAGAGACCCAGTACTTC
CDR3: CASSKQGQETQYF

V: TRBV6-4
size: .
D: TRBD1
J: TRBJ2-1
DNA: TGTGCCAGCAGTGAGGAGACAGGGTACAATGAGCAGTTCTTC
CDR3: CASSEETGYNEQFF

V: TRBV6-2/TRBV6-3
size: .
D: .
J: TRBJ2-5
DNA: TGTGCCAGCAGTTGGACCGGGGGACGGCCCGGGGAGACCCAGTACTTC
CDR3: CASSWTGGRPGETQYF

V: TRBV10-3
size: .
D: .
J: TRBJ1-2
DNA: TGTGCCATCAGTGAGTCCACAAGGCAGGAACGGTGCACCTTC
CDR3: CAISESTRQERCTF

V: TRBV11-2
size: .
D: TRBD2
J: TRBJ2-2
DNA: TGTGCCAGCAGCGGGACTAGCGGGGGGCCGACCGGGGAGCTGTTTTTT
CDR3: CASSGTSGGPTGELFF

V: TRBV11-2
size: .
D: TRBD1
J: TRBJ2-1
DNA: TGTGCCAGCAGTCCTGGAGGACAGGGGGCCAATGAGCAGTTCTTC
CDR3: CASSPGGQGANEQFF

V: TRBV24-1
size: .
D: TRBD1
J: TRBJ1-2
DNA: TGTGCCACCAGTGAAAGGACAGGGAGGGCCGGCTACACCTTC
CDR3: CATSERTGRAGYTF

V: TRBV4-3
size: few
D: TRBD1
J: TRBJ1-6
DNA: TGCGCCAGCAGCCACTTACCGGGACAGGGCGATTCACCCCTCCACTTT
CDR3: CASSHLPGQGDSPLHF

V: TRBV28
size: .
D: .
J: TRBJ2-7
DNA: TGTGCCAGCAGTTCCGGGACACTTACCTACGAGCAGTACTTC
CDR3: CASSSGTLTYEQYF

V: TRBV4-3
size: .
D: TRBD1
J: TRBJ1-4
DNA: TGCGCCAGCGGAACCACAGGGGGAGGCGAAAAACTGTTTTTT
CDR3: CASGTTGGGEKLFF

V: TRBV7-9
size: .
D: TRBD2
J: TRBJ2-3
DNA: TGTGCCAGCAGCCGGACTAGCGGGGGGCTTGATACGCAGTATTTT
CDR3: CASSRTSGGLDTQYF

V: TRBV5-4
size: .
D: .
J: TRBJ1-2
DNA: TGTGCCAGCAGCTTGGCCGGGACAAACTATGGCTACACCTTC
CDR3: CASSLAGTNYGYTF

V: TRBV5-5
size: .
D: .
J: TRBJ2-6
DNA: TGTGCCAGCAGCCGGAGCTCTGGGGCCAACGTCCTGACTTTC
CDR3: CASSRSSGANVLTF

V: TRBV7-9
size: .
D: .
J: TRBJ2-4
DNA: TGTGCCAGCACCGCTCAGGGGATCGAAAACATTCAGTACTTC
CDR3: CASTAQGIENIQYF

V: TRBV2
size: once
D: .
J: TRBJ1-2
DNA: TGTGCCAGCAGTGGTTTACGAGATTCTGGCTACACCTTC
CDR3: CASSGLRDSGYTF

V: TRBV6-5
size: few
D: TRBD2
J: TRBJ2-3
DNA: TGTGCCAGCAGTTCACGACTAGCCACAGATACGCAGTATTTT
CDR3: CASSSRLATDTQYF

V: TRBV2
size: .
D: TRBD2
J: TRBJ2-1
DNA: TGTGCCAGCAGTGAATCTAGCGGGGGGACTGAGCAGTTCTTC
CDR3: CASSESSGGTEQFF

V: TRBV28
size: .
D: .
J: TRBJ2-3
DNA: TGTGCCAGCAGTTTAGGGGCCGGTTGGGATACGCAGTATTTT
CDR3: CASSLGAGWDTQYF

V: TRBV5-5
size: .
D: TRBD1
J: TRBJ1-2
DNA: TGTGCCAGCACCTCAGGACAGGGGGGATCCGGCTATGGCTACACCTTC
CDR3: CASTSGQGGSGYGYTF

V: TRBV19
size: .
D: TRBD1
J: TRBJ1-5
DNA: TGTGCCAGTAGTCCCACTACAGGGGGCGGTCATCAGCCCCAGCATTTT
CDR3: CASSPTTGGGHQPQHF

V: TRBV3-1/TRBV3-2
size: .
D: .
J: TRBJ1-3
DNA: TGTGCCAGCAGCCAACGGGGGGAAAACACCATATATTTT
CDR3: CASSQRGENTIYF

V: TRBV5-1
size: once
D: .
J: TRBJ1-1
DNA: TGCGCCAGCAGCTTGGCCCTCGGGACTGAAGCTTTCTTT
CDR3: CASSLALGTEAFF

V: TRBV9
size: .
D: TRBD1
J: TRBJ1-4
DNA: TGTGCCAGCAGCGCGACAGGGGTTAGTGAAAAACTGTTTTTT
CDR3: CASSATGVSEKLFF

V: TRBV2
size: .
D: TRBD1
J: TRBJ2-3
DNA: TGTGCCAGCAGTCCCCTGGGACAGGGTAGCACAGATACGCAGTATTTT
CDR3: CASSPLGQGSTDTQYF

V: TRBV6-4
size: few
D: .
J: TRBJ1-4
DNA: TGTGCCAGCCCCCCCACCAGGCCGAATGAAAAACTGTTTTTT
CDR3: CASPPTRPNEKLFF

V: TRBV12-2
size: once
D: .
J: TRBJ2-2
DNA: TGTGCAACCACGAGGGGGACGAACACCGGGGAGCTGTTTTTT
CDR3: CATTRGTNTGELFF

V: TRBV9
size: .
D: .
J: TRBJ1-2
DNA: TGTGCCAGCAGCGGCGCGGGGGGGAGCCACTATGGCTACACCTTC
CDR3: CASSGAGGSHYGYTF

V: TRBV6-5
size: .
D: TRBD1
J: TRBJ2-7
DNA: TGTGCCAGCAGTTACACCCCGACAGGGATTTACGAGCAGTACTTC
CDR3: CASSYTPTGIYEQYF

V: TRBV6-5
size: .
D: .
J: TRBJ2-5
DNA: TGTGCCAGCAGTCAGCAGGGGCGGTGGGAAAAGACCCAGTACTTC
CDR3: CASSQQGRWEKTQYF

V: TRBV3-1/TRBV3-2
size: .
D: .
J: TRBJ2-7
DNA: TGTGCCAGCAGCCCCCCCGGGGAGACACTGACCTACGAGCAGTACTTC
CDR3: CASSPPGETLTYEQYF

V: TRBV9
size: .
D: TRBD1
J: TRBJ1-4
DNA: TGTGCCAGCAGCGTAGGGGACAGGGACCCTGAAACTCTGTTTTTT
CDR3: CASSVGDRDPETLFF

V: TRBV2
size: .
D: TRBD1
J: TRBJ2-7
DNA: TGTGCCAGCAGTAGGACAGGGCCTACCTACGAGCAGTACTTC
CDR3: CASSRTGPTYEQYF

V: TRBV6-5
size: .
D: TRBD1
J: TRBJ1-4
DNA: TGTGCCAGCAGTTACTCGGCAGGGGGTGCCCAAAAACTGTTTTTT
CDR3: CASSYSAGGAQKLFF

V: TRBV28
size: .
D: TRBD2
J: TRBJ2-3
DNA: TGTGCCAGCACCCTGGGCCCGTCACTAGCGGGGATTTCAGATACGCAGTATTTT
CDR3: CASTLGPSLAGISDTQYF

V: TRBV11-3
size: .
D: .
J: TRBJ1-3
DNA: TGTGCCAGCAGCTCCGGAGGGAACACCATATATTTT
CDR3: CASSSGGNTIYF

V: TRBV11-3
size: .
D: TRBD2
J: TRBJ2-1
DNA: TGTGCCAGCAGCTTCCTCCAAGTAGCGGGGGGCCCCTACAATGAGCAGTTCTTC
CDR3: CASSFLQVAGGPYNEQFF

V: TRBV6-1
size: .
D: .
J: TRBJ1-2
DNA: TGTGCCAGCAGTGAAGGGGGCACACTGAGCTACACCTTC
CDR3: CASSEGGTLSYTF

V: TRBV6-5
size: .
D: .
J: TRBJ1-2
DNA: TGTGCTTGGAGGGAATTGGGCTATGGCTACACCTTC
CDR3: CAWRELGYGYTF

V: TRBV6-2/TRBV6-3
size: .
D: .
J: TRBJ1-1
DNA: TGTGCCAGCAGTTACCAGGGCAGGGCTACTGAAGCTTTCTTT
CDR3: CASSYQGRATEAFF

V: TRBV5-5
size: .
D: TRBD1
J: TRBJ2-5
DNA: TGTGCCAGCAGCAGCAGGACAGGGCACCAAGAGACCCAGTACTTC
CDR3: CASSSRTGHQETQYF

V: TRBV7-8
size: .
D: TRBD1
J: TRBJ1-5
DNA: TGTGCCAGCAGCGCCAACAGGGGGCTGGGCAATCAGCCCCAGCATTTT
CDR3: CASSANRGLGNQPQHF

V: TRBV14
size: .
D: .
J: TRBJ2-4
DNA: TGTGCCAGCAGCCAGGGCAGTCGGAACATTCAGTACTTC
CDR3: CASSQGSRNIQYF

V: TRBV27
size: .
D: .
J: TRBJ2-7
DNA: TGTGCCAGCAGTATACAGGGATTTTCCTACGAGCAGTACTTC
CDR3: CASSIQGFSYEQYF

V: TRBV4-3
size: once
D: .
J: TRBJ2-2
DNA: TGCGCCAGCAGCCAACGTATTGCCGGGGAGCTGTTTTTT
CDR3: CASSQRIAGELFF

V: TRBV5-6
size: .
D: .
J: TRBJ1-3
DNA: TGTGCCAGCAGCTACTGGGGGGATCCTAAGAGCTCTGGAAACACCATATATTTT
CDR3: CASSYWGDPKSSGNTIYF

V: TRBV5-1
size: .
D: TRBD2
J: TRBJ2-2
DNA: TGCGCCAGCAGCTTGCCGGATAGCGGGGCGAACACCGGGGAGCTGTTTTTT
CDR3: CASSLPDSGANTGELFF

V: TRBV3-1/TRBV3-2
size: .
D: TRBD2
J: TRBJ2-5
DNA: TGTGCCAGCAGCCAAGACAGTAGCGGGGGGTCAGAGACCCAGTACTTC
CDR3: CASSQDSSGGSETQYF

V: TRBV11-2
size: .
D: .
J: TRBJ1-1
DNA: TGTGCCAGCACCTCCTCTTCGAACACTGAAGCTTTCTTT
CDR3: CASTSSSNTEAFF

V: TRBV3-1/TRBV3-2
size: .
D: TRBD1
J: TRBJ1-2
DNA: TGTGCCAGCAGCCCCCAGGGGGGAAGTGGCTACACCTTC
CDR3: CASSPQGGSGYTF

V: TRBV5-1
size: .
D: .
J: TRBJ1-4
DNA: TGCGCCAGCAGCTTGAACGGGGGGCGTACTAATGAAAAACTGTTTTTT
CDR3: CASSLNGGRTNEKLFF

V: TRBV7-8
size: .
D: .
J: TRBJ1-5
DNA: TGTGCCAGCAGCCAGTGGGCAGGTAATAGCAATCAGCCCCAGCATTTT
CDR3: CASSQWAGNSNQPQHF